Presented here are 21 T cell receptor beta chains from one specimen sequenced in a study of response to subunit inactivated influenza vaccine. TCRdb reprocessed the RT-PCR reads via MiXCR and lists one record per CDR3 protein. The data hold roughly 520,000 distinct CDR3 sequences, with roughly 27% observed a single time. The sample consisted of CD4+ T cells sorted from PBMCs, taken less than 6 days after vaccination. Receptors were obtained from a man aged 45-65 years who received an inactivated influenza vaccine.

DNA for the CDR3: TGCAGTGCGCCGCAGGGCGGGTTGGAGACCCAGTACTTC. Its translation is CSAPQGGLETQYF. The chain joins TRBV20-1 to TRBJ2-5, with D perhaps being TRBD1 or TRBD2 (5 bases each). This CDR3 comprises 13 residues. V lost 6 bases and J lost 5, with 16 bases in between. The germline V gene has CDR1 DFQATT and CDR2 SNEGSKA (reference sequence).

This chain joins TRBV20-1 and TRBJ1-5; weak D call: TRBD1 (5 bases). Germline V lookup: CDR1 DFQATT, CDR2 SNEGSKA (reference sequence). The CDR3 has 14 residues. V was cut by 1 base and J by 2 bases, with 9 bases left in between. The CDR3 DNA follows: TGCAGTGCTAGAGGACAGATCCGCAATCAGCCCCAGCATTTT. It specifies CSARGQIRNQPQHF.

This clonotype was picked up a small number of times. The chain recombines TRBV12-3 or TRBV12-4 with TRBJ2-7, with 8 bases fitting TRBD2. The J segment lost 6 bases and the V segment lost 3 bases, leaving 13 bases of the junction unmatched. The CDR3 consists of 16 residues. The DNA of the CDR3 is TGTGCCAGCAGTTTTGGACTTATAGCGGGGTTGGGCGAGCAGTACTTC. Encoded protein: CASSFGLIAGLGEQYF.

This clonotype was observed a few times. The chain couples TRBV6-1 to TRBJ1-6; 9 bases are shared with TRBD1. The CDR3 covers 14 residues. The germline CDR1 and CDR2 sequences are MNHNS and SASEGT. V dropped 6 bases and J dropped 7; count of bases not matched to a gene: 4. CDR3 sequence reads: CASRRTGENSPLHF. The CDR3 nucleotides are TGTGCCAGCAGACGGACAGGGGAGAATTCACCCCTCCACTTT.

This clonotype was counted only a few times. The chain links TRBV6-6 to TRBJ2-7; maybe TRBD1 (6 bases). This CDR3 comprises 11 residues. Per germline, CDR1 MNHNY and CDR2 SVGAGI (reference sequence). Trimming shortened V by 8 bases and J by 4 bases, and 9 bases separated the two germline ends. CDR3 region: CASQGYYEQYF. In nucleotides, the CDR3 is TGTGCCAGCCAGGGGTATTACGAGCAGTACTTC.

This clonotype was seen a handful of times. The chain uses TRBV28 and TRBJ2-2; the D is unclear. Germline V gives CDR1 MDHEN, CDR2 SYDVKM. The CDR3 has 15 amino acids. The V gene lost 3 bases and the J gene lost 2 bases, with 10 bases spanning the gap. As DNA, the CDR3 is TGTGCCAGCAGTTTTTGGACCGCCAACACCGGGGAGCTGTTTTTT. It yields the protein CASSFWTANTGELFF.

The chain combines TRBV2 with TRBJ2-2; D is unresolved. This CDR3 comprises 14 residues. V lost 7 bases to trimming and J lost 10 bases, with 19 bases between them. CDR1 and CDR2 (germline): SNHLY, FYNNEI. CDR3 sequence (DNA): TGTGCCAGCACCCCCGCCCTGAGTTCGGCGGAGCTGTTTTTT. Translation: CASTPALSSAELFF.

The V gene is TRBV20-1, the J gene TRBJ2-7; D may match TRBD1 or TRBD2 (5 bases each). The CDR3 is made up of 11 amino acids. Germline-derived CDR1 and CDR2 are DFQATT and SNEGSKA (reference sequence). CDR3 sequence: CSGTPTYEQYF. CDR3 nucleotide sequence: TGCAGCGGGACCCCTACCTACGAGCAGTACTTC.

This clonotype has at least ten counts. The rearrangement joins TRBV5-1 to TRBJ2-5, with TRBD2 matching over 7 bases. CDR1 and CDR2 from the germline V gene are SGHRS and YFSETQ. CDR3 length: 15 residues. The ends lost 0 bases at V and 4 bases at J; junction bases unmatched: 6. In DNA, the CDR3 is TGCGCCAGCAGCTTGGCCTTGGGGGGGACAGAGACCCAGTACTTC. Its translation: CASSLALGGTETQYF.

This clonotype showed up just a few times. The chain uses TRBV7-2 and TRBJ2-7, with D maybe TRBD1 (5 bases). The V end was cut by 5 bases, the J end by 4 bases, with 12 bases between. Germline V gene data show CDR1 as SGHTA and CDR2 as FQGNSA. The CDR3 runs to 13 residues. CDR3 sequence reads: CASSPNRQYEQYF. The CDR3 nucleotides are TGTGCCAGCAGCCCCAACCGACAGTACGAGCAGTACTTC.

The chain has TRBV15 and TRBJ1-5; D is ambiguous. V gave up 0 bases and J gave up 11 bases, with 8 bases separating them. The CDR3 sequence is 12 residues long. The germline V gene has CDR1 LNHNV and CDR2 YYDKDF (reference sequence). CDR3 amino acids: CATSRDKGSQHF. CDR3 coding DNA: TGTGCCACCAGCAGAGATAAGGGTTCCCAGCATTTT. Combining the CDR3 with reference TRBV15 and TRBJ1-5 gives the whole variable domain DAMVIQNPRYQVTQFGKPVTLSCSQTLNHNVMYWYQQKSSQAPKLLFHYYDKDFNNEADTPDNFQSRRPNTSFCFLDIRSPGLGDTAMYLCATSRDKGSQHFGDGTRLSIL.

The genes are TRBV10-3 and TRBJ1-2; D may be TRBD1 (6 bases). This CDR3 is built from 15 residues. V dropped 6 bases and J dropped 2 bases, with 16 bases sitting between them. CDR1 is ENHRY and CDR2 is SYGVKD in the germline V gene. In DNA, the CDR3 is TGTGCCATCAGGCCGGGGGGCAGGGCCAACTATGGCTACACCTTC. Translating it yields CAIRPGGRANYGYTF.

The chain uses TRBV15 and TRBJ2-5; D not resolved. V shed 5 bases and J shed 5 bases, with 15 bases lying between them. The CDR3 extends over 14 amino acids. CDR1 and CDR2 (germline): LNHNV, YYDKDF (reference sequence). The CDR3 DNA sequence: TGTGCCACCAGCTCCCGGAATTTGGGCGAGACCCAGTACTTC. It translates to CATSSRNLGETQYF.

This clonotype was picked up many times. The CDR3 loop reads CATGRDRSTDTQYF. In DNA form, the CDR3 reads TGTGCCACCGGGCGGGACAGAAGCACAGATACGCAGTATTTT. The gene calls are TRBV12-3 or TRBV12-4 and TRBJ2-3; possible D gene TRBD1, 7 bases. CDR3 size: 14 residues. V gave up 10 bases and J gave up 0 bases, with 14 bases separating them.

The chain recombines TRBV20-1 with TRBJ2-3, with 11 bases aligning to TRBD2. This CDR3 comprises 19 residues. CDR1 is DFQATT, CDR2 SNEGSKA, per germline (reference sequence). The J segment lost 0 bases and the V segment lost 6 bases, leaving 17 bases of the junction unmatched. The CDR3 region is CSAAPEIAGGLRSTDTQYF. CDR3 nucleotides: TGCAGTGCAGCACCCGAGATAGCGGGGGGGTTAAGAAGCACAGATACGCAGTATTTT.

The CDR3: CSARRPSGGRLETQYF. CDR3 DNA sequence: TGCAGTGCTAGACGCCCTAGCGGGGGTCGGTTGGAGACCCAGTACTTC. The chain links TRBV20-1 to TRBJ2-5, with TRBD2 matching over 10 bases. Germline loops: CDR1 DFQATT, CDR2 SNEGSKA (reference sequence). The CDR3 runs 16 residues. V was clipped by 2 bases and J by 5 bases; unmatched bases: 11.

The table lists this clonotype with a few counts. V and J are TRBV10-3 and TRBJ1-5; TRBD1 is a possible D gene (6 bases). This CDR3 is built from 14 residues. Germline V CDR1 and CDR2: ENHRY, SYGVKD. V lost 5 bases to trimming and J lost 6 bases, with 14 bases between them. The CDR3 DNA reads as TGTGCCATCAGTAATAAACAGGGAGGTCAGCCCCAGCATTTT. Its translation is CAISNKQGGQPQHF.

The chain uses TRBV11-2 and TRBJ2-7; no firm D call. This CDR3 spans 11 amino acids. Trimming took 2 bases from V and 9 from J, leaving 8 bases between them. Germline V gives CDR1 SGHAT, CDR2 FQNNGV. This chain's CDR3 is CASSLLGSQYF. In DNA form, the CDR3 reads TGTGCCAGCAGCTTATTAGGGTCGCAGTACTTC.

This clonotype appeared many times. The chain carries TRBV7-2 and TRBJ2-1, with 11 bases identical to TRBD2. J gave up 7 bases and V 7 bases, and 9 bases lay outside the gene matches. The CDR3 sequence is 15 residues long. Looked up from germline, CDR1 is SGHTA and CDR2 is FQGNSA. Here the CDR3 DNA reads TGTGCCAGCACCCTACTAGCGGGAGTGGGAAATGAGCAGTTCTTC. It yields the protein CASTLLAGVGNEQFF.

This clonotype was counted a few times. CDR3 bases: TGTGCCACCAGTGATTCACAGAGACTCGCGAACACCGGGGAGCTGTTTTTT. Protein: CATSDSQRLANTGELFF. The V and J genes are TRBV24-1 and TRBJ2-2; D is undetermined. V was shortened by 2 bases and J by 0 bases, with 12 bases between the two germline ends. The length of the CDR3 is 17 residues. Germline V gene data show CDR1 as KGHDR and CDR2 as SFDVKD.

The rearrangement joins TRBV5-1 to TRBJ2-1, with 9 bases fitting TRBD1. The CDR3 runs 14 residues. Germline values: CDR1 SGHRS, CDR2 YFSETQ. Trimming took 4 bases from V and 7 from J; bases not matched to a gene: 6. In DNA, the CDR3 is TGCGCCAGCAGCCAGGACAGGGGCCGAAATGAGCAGTTCTTC. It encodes CASSQDRGRNEQFF.